These 10 T cell receptor beta chains originate from one sample sequenced in a study of shared clonotypes between healthy human individuals. The data were produced by immunoSEQ multiplex PCR, yet TCRdb's version contains in-frame clones alone and is incomplete. The sample gives some 1,100,000 clones, 78% of which show up once; approximately 0.5% is in the top ten. Sequencing was carried out using memory CD4+ T cells from PBMCs. Subset noted: CD45RA-negative fraction. These TCRs come from a young man in good health. Some clones in this sample may be carry-over from other donors' samples.

The genes are TRBV18 and TRBJ1-1; tentative D call: TRBD1 (6 bases). Germline V gene sequence: CDR1 KGHSH, CDR2 LQKENI. V gave up 0 bases and J gave up 3 bases, with 14 bases separating them. This CDR3 is 16 amino acids long. CDR3 in amino acids: CASSPPNREKDTEAFF. CDR3 bases: TGTGCCAGCTCACCACCGAACAGGGAAAAGGACACTGAAGCTTTCTTT.

The chain uses TRBV9 and TRBJ2-2; D might be TRBD2 (6 bases). There are 15 residues in the CDR3. Trimming stripped 4 bases from V and 6 bases from J, with 16 bases between. Germline values: CDR1 SGDLS, CDR2 YYNGEE. In DNA form, the CDR3 reads TGTGCCAGCAGCTCATCGGGACTCGTTTCCGGGGAGCTGTTTTTT. Translation: CASSSSGLVSGELFF.

There are many counts of this clone. The chain carries TRBV11-2 and TRBJ2-7; 12 bases match TRBD2. The CDR3 is made up of 15 amino acids. V was pared by 2 bases and J by 4 bases, with 3 bases of the junction left unmatched. CDR1 is SGHAT, CDR2 FQNNGV, per germline. The CDR3 is CASSLRLAGGYEQYF. In DNA form, the CDR3 reads TGTGCCAGCAGCTTAAGGCTAGCGGGAGGGTACGAGCAGTACTTC.

The genes are TRBV5-1 and TRBJ2-1, with D perhaps given as TRBD1 or TRBD2 (5 bases each). The CDR3 has 16 residues. Germline V lookup: CDR1 SGHRS, CDR2 YFSETQ. V was shortened by 0 bases and J by 2 bases, with 12 bases between the two germline ends. The CDR3 coding sequence is TGCGCCAGCAGCTTGGCCTCTGGGGGTCCCTACAATGAGCAGTTCTTC. This translates into CASSLASGGPYNEQFF.

The chain employs TRBV7-6 and TRBJ2-3; 9 bases are a match to TRBD1. J gave up 4 bases and V 5 bases, and 7 bases lay outside the gene matches. The CDR3 sequence is 15 residues long. Germline loops: CDR1 SGHVS, CDR2 FNYEAQ. CDR3 region: CASSPRDRVADTQYF. CDR3 sequence (DNA): TGTGCCAGCAGCCCCCGGGACAGGGTGGCAGATACGCAGTATTTT.

The chain uses TRBV30 and TRBJ2-3; the D gene is possibly TRBD2 (5 bases). V lost 0 bases, J lost 2 bases, and 9 bases lay in between. From germline, CDR1 is GTSNPN and CDR2 SVGIG (reference sequence). CDR3 length: 14 amino acids. CDR3 amino acids: CAWSVKRDTDTQYF. As DNA, the CDR3 is TGTGCCTGGAGTGTTAAACGGGACACAGATACGCAGTATTTT.

The gene calls are TRBV29-1 and TRBJ2-7, with 8 bases matching TRBD1. Germline trimming cut 6 bases from V and 2 bases from J; bases unmatched to any gene: 3. This CDR3 has 12 amino acids. CDR1 and CDR2 (germline): SQVTM, ANQGSEA. Here the CDR3 DNA reads TGCAGCGTACAGGGACAGGCCTACGAGCAGTACTTC. It specifies CSVQGQAYEQYF.

The V gene is TRBV18, the J gene TRBJ2-5, with 11 bases that match TRBD2. There are 18 residues in the CDR3. The J segment lost 3 bases and the V segment lost 0 bases, leaving 9 bases of the junction unmatched. Per germline, CDR1 KGHSH and CDR2 LQKENI. CDR3 residues: CASSPPSLAGGHEETQYF. The CDR3, as DNA: TGTGCCAGCTCACCACCATCCCTAGCGGGAGGCCACGAAGAGACCCAGTACTTC.

The chain uses TRBV4-2 and TRBJ2-1; D remains unclear. With 1 base removed from V and 6 bases from J, the gap between germline ends came to 10 bases. CDR1 is LGHNA and CDR2 is YNFKEQ in the germline V gene. The CDR3 covers 14 residues. DNA of the CDR3: TGTGCCAGCAGCCAAGGCCGGAGTCTCAATGAGCAGTTCTTC. It translates to CASSQGRSLNEQFF.

This clone was recorded once. The rearrangement uses TRBV7-9 and TRBJ2-7; the D gene could be TRBD1 or TRBD2 (5 bases each). Trimming pared 5 bases from V and 10 bases from J, leaving 15 bases between. CDR3 length: 12 amino acids. Germline CDR1 and CDR2: SEHNR and FQNEAQ (reference sequence). The CDR3: CASSSPSGLQYF. The CDR3 bases are TGTGCCAGCAGCAGCCCCTCGGGGCTCCAGTACTTC.